Shown below are 4 T cell receptor beta chains from a single sample sequenced in a study of cytotoxic CD8 clonotypes in ibrutinib-treated CLL. The method was immunoSEQ multiplex PCR; TCRdb's version includes in-frame clones alone and lacks a portion of them. This sample carries under 300,000 clones, approximately 76% of them seen once, and the ten largest clones take around 5.3%. Source: PBMCs, taken at disease progression, from a patient treated with ibrutinib. The receptors derive from a human donor with chronic lymphocytic leukemia.

The chain links TRBV5-1 to TRBJ2-2; unclear D gene. The CDR3 covers 17 residues. The germline V and J ends were trimmed by 1 base and 4 bases, with 17 bases remaining between them. Looked up from germline, CDR1 is SGHRS and CDR2 is YFSETQ. Here the CDR3 reads CASSLPPHKSSTGELFF. CDR3 DNA: TGCGCCAGCAGCTTGCCCCCACACAAAAGTAGCACCGGGGAGCTGTTTTTT.

This clone came up a few times. The V gene is TRBV27, the J gene TRBJ2-7; D not resolved. V lost 2 bases, J lost 6 bases, and 17 bases lay in between. The CDR3 covers 15 residues. Germline V gene sequence: CDR1 MNHEY, CDR2 SMNVEV (reference sequence). CDR3: CASSLGRSSRLEQYF. Here the CDR3 DNA reads TGTGCCAGCAGTTTAGGACGGTCTTCTCGGCTCGAGCAGTACTTC.

V and J are TRBV14 and TRBJ1-1, with D tentatively TRBD1 (6 bases). The germline gives CDR1 SGHDN, CDR2 FVKESK. CDR3 length equals 13 residues. V gave up 2 bases and J gave up 11 bases, with 15 bases separating them. Here the CDR3 DNA reads TGTGCCAGCAGCCAACGTGGGGGGGGCAATGCTTTCTTT. Its translation: CASSQRGGGNAFF.

The chain employs TRBV19 and TRBJ2-1; D unresolved. The CDR3 is made up of 14 amino acids. Germline V CDR1 and CDR2: LNHDA, SQIVND (reference sequence). The V end lost 7 bases, the J end lost 9 bases, and 19 bases lay between the germline ends. The CDR3 spells CASTPGPTGGEQFF. DNA for the CDR3: TGTGCCAGTACCCCGGGCCCTACTGGCGGTGAGCAGTTCTTC.